This TCR beta chain was retrieved from a study of shared T cell receptors in the human thymus. The repertoire was sequenced with immunoSEQ multiplex PCR; TCRdb's copy has only in-frame clones and lacks some. The sample contains about 660,000 clones, 70% to 90% of which appear only once. These data were also reused for a study on human thymus T cells. From that report: Thymic and blood repertoires appeared to show biased V and J gene usage.

The material sequenced was thymocytes. This receptor was taken from a boy in the first two years of life with a congenital heart defect.

CDR3 protein: CASSLVSAGTNEGFAGQRYEQYF. The CDR3 DNA reads as TGTGCCAGCAGTTTAGTAAGCGCCGGGACAAACGAAGGGTTCGCGGGACAGCGCTACGAGCAGTACTTC. The chain carries TRBV28 and TRBJ2-7; D is possibly TRBD1 (7 bases). Trimming took 2 bases from V and 3 from J, leaving 38 bases between them. CDR1 MDHEN and CDR2 SYDVKM come from the germline V gene. This CDR3 has 23 amino acids.